In its sample, the clone carrying this T cell receptor beta chain was seen a few times. Antigen unknown. This record belongs to a study of human T cells and chemical hapten exposure. Looking at the study overall: 2% DPC applied to a 2 cm by 2 cm arm area sensitized donors. Enrolled patients were predominantly female and had alopecia areata, totalis or universalis. The study, taken as a whole, reports: Counts of TCRs expanded at PT1 correlated positively with patch test score.

In the original analysis: Sampled TCR counts reached a median of roughly 100,000 per sample, with values ranging from 23,224 to 690,600. Via MiXCR, TCRdb re-called the RACE reads, giving one row per CDR3 protein. It is TCRdb's table, rather than the study itself, that gives the V and J calls and clone size. The data contain 99,000 or so distinct CDR3 sequences, under 40% of them singletons. The CDR3 loop spans 16 amino acids. CDR1 and CDR2 from the germline V gene are MNHEY and SVGEGT. Trimming removed 4 bases from V and 0 bases from J, with 13 bases in between. The time point: patch test 3, about 24 weeks after DPC sensitization. The treatment here: therapeutic diphenylcyclopropenone sensitization with weekly scalp DPC.

The sample was whole blood, taken in connection with sensitization to the hapten diphenylcyclopropenone (DPC). The chain joins TRBV6-2 or TRBV6-3 to TRBJ2-4; no firm D call. The sequence derives from a man aged 40-55 years with alopecia areata. Some clones in this sample may be carry-over from other donors' samples. CDR3 DNA sequence: TGTGCCAGCAGTTCTTCCCAACAGCTAGCCAAAAACATTCAGTACTTC. The encoded protein is CASSSSQQLAKNIQYF.